Following are 13 T cell receptor beta chains from one sample sequenced in a study of OX40 agonist ivuxolimab in advanced cancers. Assay: immunoSEQ multiplex PCR; the TCRdb copy retains only in-frame clones and omits some. The sample consists of tens of thousands of clones, 93% of them appearing once. This specimen consisted of CD4+ or CD8+ T cells sorted from blood, obtained in a trial of the OX40 agonist ivuxolimab. The receptors originated from an adult with an advanced solid tumor such as melanoma, head and neck, liver or kidney cancer.

By sample fraction, this clone is medium-sized (0.01 to 0.1%). The chain is built from TRBV25-1 and TRBJ2-3; 12 nucleotides agree with TRBD2. CDR1 MGHDK and CDR2 SYGVNS come from the germline V gene. V was clipped by 6 bases and J by 4 bases; unmatched bases: 8. This CDR3 region has 16 residues. The DNA of the CDR3 is TGTGCCAGCAGCCCTTGGGGACTAGCGGGCGCAGATACGCAGTATTTT. Translated, it gives CASSPWGLAGADTQYF.

The J gene is TRBJ2-1, the V gene TRBV7-2; the D gene is possibly TRBD1 (5 bases). This CDR3 comprises 15 residues. Germline assignment: CDR1 SGHTA and CDR2 FQGNSA. V dropped 5 bases and J dropped 0 bases, with 11 bases sitting between them. CDR3 nucleotide sequence: TGTGCCAGCAGCCAGGGCACGAGCTCCTACAATGAGCAGTTCTTC. It yields the protein CASSQGTSSYNEQFF.

This chain connects TRBV27 to TRBJ2-7; 8 bases agree with TRBD1. Germline CDR1 reads MNHEY; CDR2 reads SMNVEV (reference sequence). J gave up 3 bases and V 3 bases, and 13 bases lay outside the gene matches. The CDR3 covers 17 residues. CDR3 coding DNA: TGTGCCAGCAGTTTTGGCGTGCTAAGGGACAGGCACTACGAGCAGTACTTC. It specifies CASSFGVLRDRHYEQYF.

The rearrangement uses TRBV11-2 and TRBJ1-3; 7 nucleotides agree with TRBD1. V lost 5 bases to trimming and J lost 1 base; unmatched junction nucleotides: 8. CDR3 length equals 16 residues. Germline V CDR1 and CDR2: SGHAT, FQNNGV. CDR3 DNA sequence: TGTGCCAGCAGCGGTAGACAGGGAGGTTCTGGAAACACCATATATTTT. It specifies CASSGRQGGSGNTIYF.

The chain employs TRBV30 and TRBJ2-7; D remains unclear. Germline-derived CDR1 and CDR2 are GTSNPN and SVGIG (reference sequence). This CDR3 spans 13 amino acids. V gave up 6 bases and J gave up 5 bases, with 17 bases separating them. Here the CDR3 reads CACSTGYGNEQYF. CDR3 coding DNA: TGTGCCTGCTCGACTGGTTATGGGAACGAGCAGTACTTC.

The V call is TRBV5-4, the J call TRBJ2-3; 7 nucleotides align to TRBD2. Germline CDR1 reads SGHNT; CDR2 reads YYREEE (reference sequence). J gave up 2 bases and V 2 bases, and 11 bases lay outside the gene matches. The CDR3 is 17 amino acids. The CDR3 bases are TGTGCCAGCAGCTTAGAGGCCGGGGGGAGATACACAGATACGCAGTATTTT. This encodes CASSLEAGGRYTDTQYF.

CDR3 amino acids: CASSLGREQYF. The CDR3 DNA reads as TGTGCCAGCAGCTTGGGCCGGGAGCAGTACTTC. The rearrangement uses TRBV7-2 and TRBJ2-7, with unresolved D. Germline V CDR1 and CDR2: SGHTA, FQGNSA. This CDR3 region has 11 residues. V was trimmed by 3 bases and J by 7 bases, leaving 7 bases between them.

This chain uses TRBV4-3 with TRBJ1-1; tentatively, D is TRBD1 (6 bases). Germline loops: CDR1 LGHNA, CDR2 YSLEER. The V gene lost 1 base and the J gene lost 3 bases, with 12 bases spanning the gap. The CDR3 is 15 residues long. CDR3 sequence (DNA): TGCGCCAGCAGCCAAGCTAACAGGGAGCACACTGAAGCTTTCTTT. It specifies CASSQANREHTEAFF.

The J gene is TRBJ2-1, the V gene TRBV19, with 14 bases fitting TRBD2. CDR1 LNHDA and CDR2 SQIVND come from the germline V gene (reference sequence). Unmatched junction bases numbered 5, after V lost 7 bases and J lost 9 bases. CDR3 size: 14 residues. CDR3 sequence reads: CASKTSGRAREQFF. For the CDR3, the DNA is TGTGCCAGTAAGACTAGCGGGAGGGCCCGTGAGCAGTTCTTC.

The chain joins TRBV7-6 to TRBJ1-2; TRBD1 is a possible D gene (6 bases). The V gene lost 4 bases and the J gene lost 2 bases, with 11 bases spanning the gap. CDR3 size: 14 residues. Looked up from germline, CDR1 is SGHVS and CDR2 is FNYEAQ. CDR3 sequence (DNA): TGTGCCAGCAGCTCTGGGGGGCCCAACTATGGCTACACCTTC. Its protein is CASSSGGPNYGYTF.

This clone has just a few counts. The V call is TRBV6-1, the J call TRBJ1-5; D may be TRBD1 (5 bases). CDR1 MNHNS and CDR2 SASEGT come from the germline V gene. The V end was cut by 4 bases, the J end by 6 bases, with 16 bases between. This CDR3 spans 15 amino acids. The CDR3 is CASSASSKGSQPQHF. The CDR3 nucleotides are TGTGCCAGCAGTGCGTCTTCGAAGGGGAGTCAGCCCCAGCATTTT.

The rearrangement joins TRBV7-9 to TRBJ2-2, with D tentatively TRBD1 (5 bases). The CDR3 is 14 amino acids. Germline V lookup: CDR1 SEHNR, CDR2 FQNEAQ (reference sequence). The V gene lost 5 bases and the J gene lost 4 bases, with 11 bases spanning the gap. This chain's CDR3 is CASSPDSFTGELFF. The CDR3 DNA reads as TGTGCCAGCAGCCCCGACAGTTTCACCGGGGAGCTGTTTTTT. Full variable domain (remainder filled in from reference TRBV7-9 and TRBJ2-2): DTGVSQNPRHKITKRGQNVTFRCDPISEHNRLYWYRQTLGQGPEFLTYFQNEAQLEKSRLLSDRFSAERPKGSFSTLEIQRTEQGDSAMYLCASSPDSFTGELFFGEGSRLTVL.

This clone has just one count. This chain links TRBV2 with TRBJ1-5, with 11 positions matching TRBD1. After removal of 3 bases from V and 1 base from J, the junction contained 8 bases not matched to a gene. The germline V gene has CDR1 SNHLY and CDR2 FYNNEI. The CDR3 has 18 residues. The CDR3 sequence: CASSDLGQGVVSNQPQHF. CDR3 sequence (DNA): TGTGCCAGCAGTGATTTGGGACAGGGGGTTGTAAGCAATCAGCCCCAGCATTTT. Complete variable domain (other parts from reference TRBV2 and TRBJ1-5): EPEVTQTPSHQVTQMGQEVILRCVPISNHLYFYWYRQILGQKVEFLVSFYNNEISEKSEIFDDQFSVERPDGSNFTLKIRSTKLEDSAMYFCASSDLGQGVVSNQPQHFGDGTRLSIL.